The present entry profiles one T cell receptor beta chain with its context. In the original workflow: Using reference gene primer amplification, nucleated cell counts were estimated. Here immunoSEQ multiplex PCR was the method, and the copy in TCRdb shows in-frame clones only, minus some. The D gene and trimming were derived from the DNA, and the V and J assignments and clone size from that table. The repertoire holds 100,000 to 150,000 clones, with about 86% as singletons. From germline, CDR1 is SGHDT and CDR2 YYEEEE. The V end lost 4 bases, the J end lost 4 bases, and 27 bases lay between the germline ends. The CDR3 is 18 amino acids. The entry originates in a study of blood T cell repertoires in COVID-19.

The gene calls are TRBV5-6 and TRBJ2-7, with D possibly TRBD2 on 6 matching bases. The sequenced material came from peripheral blood. The receptor's source is a woman between 45 and 60 years old with active or convalescent COVID-19. The CDR3 DNA follows: TGTGCCAGCAGCCTCTCGACGGGGGAGGATAGATTTCTTTACGAGCAGTACTTC. This translates into CASSLSTGEDRFLYEQYF.